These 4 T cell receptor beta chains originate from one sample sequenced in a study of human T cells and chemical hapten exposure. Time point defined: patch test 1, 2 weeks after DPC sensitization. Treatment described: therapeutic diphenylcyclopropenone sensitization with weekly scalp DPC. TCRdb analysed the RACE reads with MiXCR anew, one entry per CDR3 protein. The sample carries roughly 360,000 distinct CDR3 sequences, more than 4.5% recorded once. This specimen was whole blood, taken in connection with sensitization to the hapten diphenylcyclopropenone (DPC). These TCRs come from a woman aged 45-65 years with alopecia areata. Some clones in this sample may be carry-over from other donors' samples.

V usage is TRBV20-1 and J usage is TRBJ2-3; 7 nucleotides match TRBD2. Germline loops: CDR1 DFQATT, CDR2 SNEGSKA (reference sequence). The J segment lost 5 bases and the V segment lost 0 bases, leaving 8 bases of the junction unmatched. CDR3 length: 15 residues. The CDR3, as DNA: TGCAGTGCTAGAGATCGCGGGGGTAGCGGAGATACGCAGTATTTT. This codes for CSARDRGGSGDTQYF.

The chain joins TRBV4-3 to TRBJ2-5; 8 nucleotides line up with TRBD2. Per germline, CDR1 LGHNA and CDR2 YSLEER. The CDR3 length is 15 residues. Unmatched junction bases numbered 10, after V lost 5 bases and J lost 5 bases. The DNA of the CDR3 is TGCGCCAGCAGCTCACACGGGGGGGGCGATGAGACCCAGTACTTC. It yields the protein CASSSHGGGDETQYF.

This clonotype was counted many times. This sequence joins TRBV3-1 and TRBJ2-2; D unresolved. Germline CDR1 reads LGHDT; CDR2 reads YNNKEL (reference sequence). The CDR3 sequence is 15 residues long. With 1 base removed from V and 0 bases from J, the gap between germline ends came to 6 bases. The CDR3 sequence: CASSQAAPNTGELFF. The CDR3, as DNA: TGTGCCAGCAGCCAAGCCGCACCGAACACCGGGGAGCTGTTTTTT. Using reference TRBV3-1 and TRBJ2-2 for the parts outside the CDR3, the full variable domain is DTAVSQTPKYLVTQMGNDKSIKCEQNLGHDTMYWYKQDSKKFLKIMFSYNNKELIINETVPNRFSPKSPDKAHLNLHINSLELGDSAVYFCASSQAAPNTGELFFGEGSRLTVL.

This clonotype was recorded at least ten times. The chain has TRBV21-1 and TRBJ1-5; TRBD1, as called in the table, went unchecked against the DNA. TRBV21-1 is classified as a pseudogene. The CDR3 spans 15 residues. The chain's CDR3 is CASSSPVKSVGPQHF. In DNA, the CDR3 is TGTGCCAGCAGCAGCCCCGTTAAATCGGTGGGGCCCCAGCATTTT.